These T cell receptor beta chains were read from a single sample in a study of cytomegalovirus exposure and HLA in healthy donors. Sequencing was performed with immunoSEQ multiplex PCR; in TCRdb, only in-frame clones are kept and a portion is missing. The sample shows about 180,000 clones, roughly 78% of them seen only once. The specimen was PBMCs. The receptor source for this set is a woman aged 45-65 years in good health and CMV-seropositive. The CDR3 runs from the conserved cysteine through the conserved F or W. D genes are given only for firm matches. Clone size, where shown, is once, few, many, or a class for clones that have expanded.

>few|-|TRBJ2-7|TRBV29-1
TGCAGCGTTGAAACAGGGACCTACGAGCAGTACTTC
CSVETGTYEQYF
>-|TRBD2|TRBJ2-3|TRBV9
TGTGCCAGCCAAGTAGCGGGGGGGCTAGGAGATACGCAGTATTTT
CASQVAGGLGDTQYF
>-|-|TRBJ2-3|TRBV6-5
TGTGCCAGCAGCACAGGGTCAGATACGCAGTATTTT
CASSTGSDTQYF
>-|-|TRBJ1-5|TRBV30
TGTGCCTGGAGTTATGGACAGCACGCCCAGCCCCAGCATTTT
CAWSYGQHAQPQHF
>-|TRBD1|TRBJ1-2|TRBV20-1
TGCAGTGGAACAGGGGACTATGGCTACACCTTC
CSGTGDYGYTF
>once|TRBD1|TRBJ1-6|TRBV5-1
TGCGCCAGCAGCACCGGACAGGGAAGCTCCTATAATTCACCCCTCCACTTT
CASSTGQGSSYNSPLHF
>-|TRBD1|TRBJ1-5|TRBV30
TGTGCCTGGAGCCGGGACAGAGGCAATCAGCCCCAGCATTTT
CAWSRDRGNQPQHF
>-|TRBD2|TRBJ2-7|TRBV5-4
TGTGCCAGCAGCTTAGCGGGGGCGACCTACGAGCAGTACTTC
CASSLAGATYEQYF
>few|-|TRBJ1-2|TRBV18
TGTGCCAGCTCACCAAGTTCAGGGACTCCTGGCTACACCTTC
CASSPSSGTPGYTF
>-|TRBD1|TRBJ1-3|TRBV7-9
TGTGCCAGCAGCTTTCGGACAGGGGGAAACACCATATATTTT
CASSFRTGGNTIYF
>-|TRBD1|TRBJ1-2|TRBV7-8
TGTGCCACGGGACAGGTGACTAACTATGGCTACACCTTC
CATGQVTNYGYTF
>-|TRBD1|TRBJ1-1|TRBV5-1
TGCGCCAGCAGCTTGGAGGGGACAGGGAAAGGCACTGAAGCTTTCTTT
CASSLEGTGKGTEAFF
>-|-|TRBJ2-3|TRBV30
TGTGCCTGGAGTGGGGTGCGGATCACAGATACGCAGTATTTT
CAWSGVRITDTQYF
>-|TRBD2|TRBJ2-3|TRBV5-1
TGCGCCAGCAGCTTGTCTAGCGGGGGGGCTGGTACAGATACGCAGTATTTT
CASSLSSGGAGTDTQYF
>-|TRBD2|TRBJ2-7|TRBV30
TGTGCCTGGACCCGTCGCGGGGGTAGCGGGAGAGGCGAGCAGTACTTC
CAWTRRGGSGRGEQYF
>-|-|TRBJ2-7|TRBV6-1
TGTGCCAGCAGTGCTCAGGCAACCTCCTACGAGCAGTACTTC
CASSAQATSYEQYF
>-|TRBD1|TRBJ1-2|TRBV5-8
TGTGCCAGCAGAAAACTATACCCGGGACAGCTTACAGCTAACTATGGCTACACCTTC
CASRKLYPGQLTANYGYTF
>-|-|TRBJ2-3|TRBV5-1
TGCGCCAGCAGCTTACAGGGTGGCACAGATACGCAGTATTTT
CASSLQGGTDTQYF
>few|TRBD1|TRBJ1-1|TRBV11-2
TGTGCCAGCAGCTTAGAGACAGGGATGACTGAAGCTTTCTTT
CASSLETGMTEAFF
>-|TRBD1|TRBJ2-2|TRBV5-1
TGCGCCAGCAGCTCGGGACAGGGGAACACCGGGGAGCTGTTTTTT
CASSSGQGNTGELFF
>-|TRBD2|TRBJ2-5|TRBV11-2
TGTGCCAGCAGCTCTTGGACTAGCGCTGGGGAGACCCAGTACTTC
CASSSWTSAGETQYF
>-|-|TRBJ2-7|TRBV4-1
TGCGCCAGCAGCCAAGATGGGCCGAGTAGCTCCTACGAGCAGTACTTC
CASSQDGPSSSYEQYF
>once|-|TRBJ2-5|TRBV7-9
TGTGCCAGCAGCCTATCAATTGGCGGAGGAGGGGAGACCCAGTACTTC
CASSLSIGGGGETQYF
>-|TRBD1|TRBJ2-5|TRBV5-6
TGTGCCAGCAGCCCGGACAGGGGGCAGCAAGAGACCCAGTACTTC
CASSPDRGQQETQYF
>-|TRBD2|TRBJ2-3|TRBV19
TGTGCCAGTAGTTCCCACTTACTAGCGGGGATAACGGATGGCACAGATACGCAGTATTTT
CASSSHLLAGITDGTDTQYF
>-|TRBD1|TRBJ1-1|TRBV5-1
TGCGCCAGCGCCCGGGACAGGGAATCTGAAGCTTTCTTT
CASARDRESEAFF
>-|-|TRBJ2-2|TRBV11-2
TGTGCCAGCGGGTACGAGGCCGGGGAGCTGTTTTTT
CASGYEAGELFF
>few|TRBD1|TRBJ2-2|TRBV19
TGTGCCAGTGGAGGGACAGGACTCCCCACCGGGGAGCTGTTTTTT
CASGGTGLPTGELFF
>-|-|TRBJ2-2|TRBV4-1
TGCGCCAGCAGCATTAAGCTATCGGACACCGGGGAGCTGTTTTTT
CASSIKLSDTGELFF
>-|-|TRBJ1-5|TRBV7-8
TGTGCCAGCAGCTCCCAGCATGGCAGGGGAAATCAGCCCCAGCATTTT
CASSSQHGRGNQPQHF
>few|-|TRBJ1-1|TRBV7-8
TGTGCCAGCAGCTTGGCCCTGCAAAACACTGAAGCTTTCTTT
CASSLALQNTEAFF
>-|TRBD2|TRBJ2-2|TRBV19
TGTGCCAGTAGTCCGCGGGGGGGTCTCGCCGGGGAGCTGTTTTTT
CASSPRGGLAGELFF
>-|-|TRBJ1-1|TRBV6-5
TGTGCCAGCAGTCCTCAGGGGCAGGGCACTGAAGCTTTCTTT
CASSPQGQGTEAFF
>-|TRBD2|TRBJ2-3|TRBV5-1
TGCGCCAGCAGCTTAGCGGGGGTTCAGGTAGATACGCAGTATTTT
CASSLAGVQVDTQYF
>-|TRBD1|TRBJ2-1|TRBV19
TGTGCCAGTAGGCCCGGGACAGCCAATGAGCAGTTCTTC
CASRPGTANEQFF
>-|-|TRBJ2-7|TRBV27
TGTGCCAGCAGTTTTAGTGATTACTACGAGCAGTACTTC
CASSFSDYYEQYF
>-|TRBD1|TRBJ2-7|TRBV4-1
TGCGCCAGCAGCCAACAACCGGGACAGGGGGCCTCCTACGAGCAGTACTTC
CASSQQPGQGASYEQYF
>few|-|TRBJ2-1|TRBV9
TGTGCCAGCAGCGTAGGAGGGCATGGACAGTTCTTC
CASSVGGHGQFF
>-|-|TRBJ2-3|TRBV5-5
TGTGCCAGCAGCCCGGGACTTACTAGCACAGATACGCAGTATTTT
CASSPGLTSTDTQYF
>-|-|TRBJ2-5|TRBV7-3
TGTGCCAGCAGCTCTCAGGGGGGGACCCAGTACTTC
CASSSQGGTQYF
>-|-|TRBJ1-1|TRBV5-6
TGTGCCAGCAGCCTAAGGAGAGGGCGGAACACTGAAGCTTTCTTT
CASSLRRGRNTEAFF
>-|-|TRBJ1-4|TRBV2
TGTGCCAGCAGAGTACAGGGAGCAACTAATGAAAAACTGTTTTTT
CASRVQGATNEKLFF
>-|-|TRBJ2-2|TRBV30
TGTGCCTGGAGTGTACTTACCACCGGGGAGCTGTTTTTT
CAWSVLTTGELFF
>-|TRBD1|TRBJ2-7|TRBV2
TGTGCCAGCAGAACCGGGACAGGGTACTCCTACGAGCAGTACTTC
CASRTGTGYSYEQYF
>few|TRBD2|TRBJ2-3|TRBV7-3
TGTGCCAGCAGCTTTAGCGGGGGGGTCACAGATACGCAGTATTTT
CASSFSGGVTDTQYF
>-|-|TRBJ2-2|TRBV5-4
TGTGCCAGCAGCGCTACTCGGAACACCGGGGAGCTGTTTTTT
CASSATRNTGELFF